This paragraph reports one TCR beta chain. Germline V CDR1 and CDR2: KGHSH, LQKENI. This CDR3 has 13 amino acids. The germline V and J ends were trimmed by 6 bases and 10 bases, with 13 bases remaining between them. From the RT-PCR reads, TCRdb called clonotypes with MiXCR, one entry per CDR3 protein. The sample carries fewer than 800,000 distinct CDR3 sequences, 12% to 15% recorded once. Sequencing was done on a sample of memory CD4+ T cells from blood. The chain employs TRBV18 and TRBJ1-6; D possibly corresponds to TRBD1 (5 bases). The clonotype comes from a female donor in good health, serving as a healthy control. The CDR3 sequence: CASSASGGSPLHF. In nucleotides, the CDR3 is TGTGCCAGCTCGGCGAGCGGGGGATCACCCCTCCACTTT.